Listed below are T cell receptor beta chains from one sample, sequenced in a study of T cell responses to AZD1222 COVID-19 vaccine. Produced via immunoSEQ multiplex PCR; TCRdb's table is partial and in-frame only. The data contain tens of thousands of clones, approximately 80% of them singletons. The input for sequencing was peripheral blood, taken on day 0 of AZD1222 vaccination. The source is an adult in good health. Each CDR3 is given with its conserved first and last residue.

V gene	J gene	CDR3 protein
TRBV29-1	TRBJ1-1	CSVESSFTGEAFF
TRBV4-1	TRBJ2-2	CASSQVRATGELFF
TRBV4-1	TRBJ1-2	CASRPLQGPLNYGYTF
TRBV11-3	TRBJ1-1	CASSLTRGNTEAFF
TRBV18	TRBJ2-2	CASSPMSLAGAPGELFF
TRBV7-3	TRBJ1-1	CASSLWGGQGAPGAMNTEAFF
TRBV2	TRBJ1-5	CASVGFGNQPQHF
TRBV6-1	TRBJ1-5	CASTSGTGQPQHF
TRBV7-3	TRBJ2-2	CASSSGQTTGELFF
TRBV7-7	TRBJ2-7	CASSFGQDYEQYF
TRBV5-1	TRBJ2-2	CASTPGTPNTGELFF
TRBV2	TRBJ2-1	CASNHPGAGNNNEQFF
TRBV2	TRBJ2-5	CASSEGTPQETQYF
TRBV7-8	TRBJ1-4	CASSLLGLTNEKLFF
TRBV28	TRBJ1-1	CASSEDTEAFF
TRBV12-3/TRBV12-4	TRBJ2-1	CASTAWEEQFF
TRBV19	TRBJ2-3	CASSIRLADGTDTQYF
TRBV6-1	TRBJ1-3	CASSEQGTGAAAGNTIYF
TRBV7-9	TRBJ1-4	CASSRAGGSGNEKLFF
TRBV5-1	TRBJ1-2	CASSLIGDPLGYTF
TRBV18	TRBJ2-2	CASSPRIGTWGELFF
TRBV12-5	TRBJ2-7	CASGLVRTATYEQYF
TRBV5-4	TRBJ2-5	CASSSGGLAGGKHVKTQYF
TRBV23-1	TRBJ2-1	CASWDRVSYNEQFF
TRBV20-1	TRBJ2-1	CSAVGNEQFF
TRBV11-3	TRBJ2-1	CASSFRMETVHFF
TRBV7-2	TRBJ1-1	CASSFPGGKRGAFF
TRBV5-4	TRBJ2-7	CASSPPGTSGRAGEQYF
TRBV30	TRBJ2-1	CAWSSRARGEQFF
TRBV5-4	TRBJ2-2	CASSLGTSGSVGELFF
TRBV11-1	TRBJ2-1	CASSPGPAGGRNEQFF
TRBV4-1	TRBJ2-1	CASSQGSESYNEQFF
TRBV3-1/TRBV3-2	TRBJ2-3	CASSQGGTRGHQYF
TRBV12-3/TRBV12-4	TRBJ2-1	CASSLNWQNEQFF
TRBV4-3	TRBJ2-1	CASSQVTTDNEQFF
TRBV6-1	TRBJ1-2	CASSERAGGFYGYTF
TRBV19	TRBJ1-2	CASSIASHRAVGGYTF
TRBV27	TRBJ1-4	CATKGQIDEKLFF
TRBV3-1/TRBV3-2	TRBJ1-1	CASIGRDLNTEAFF
TRBV2	TRBJ1-5	CASSRQGDMRQPQHF
TRBV13	TRBJ1-2	CASSSRTGGNYGYTF
TRBV6-2/TRBV6-3	TRBJ2-2	CASSYRVAGAPGELFF
TRBV6-5	TRBJ1-4	CASSQGLYNEKLFF
TRBV7-9	TRBJ2-7	CASREQGEYYEQYF
TRBV25-1	TRBJ1-6	CASSLRLTNSPLHF
TRBV12-3/TRBV12-4	TRBJ1-1	CASSPQGPEAFF
TRBV6-6	TRBJ2-5	CASSYRGETQYF
TRBV6-4	TRBJ2-1	CASSETDRVLYNEQFF
TRBV29-1	TRBJ2-1	CSVEGVAGEGNEQFF
TRBV28	TRBJ1-4	CASSFWGELDEKLFF
TRBV19	TRBJ1-4	CASSISGEKLFF
TRBV27	TRBJ2-1	CASSGTLAYNEQFF
TRBV5-4	TRBJ2-3	CASSGGGSRTDTQYF
TRBV10-3	TRBJ1-5	CAISGQGNQPQHF
TRBV13	TRBJ1-1	CAAKKYRSSLLLAFF
TRBV27	TRBJ1-1	CASSFTGAEAFF
TRBV7-3	TRBJ2-1	CASSFGLGLSNEQFF